This TCR beta chain was recovered during a study of spatial heterogeneity in lung cancer. Time point indicated: sample taken at primary tumor resection. Points from the study as a whole: Expanded intratumoral alpha and beta TCR counts tracked tumor mutation counts.

As for this clonotype: Its antigen remains unknown. At one end the junction does not follow the germline gene, possibly because of a read error.

The CDR3 consists of 16 residues. The germline CDR1 and CDR2 sequences are SGHTA and FQGNSA. MiXCR, run by TCRdb on the 5' RACE reads, gives a single entry per CDR3 protein. The table has about 3,300 distinct CDR3 sequences, approximately 12% seen once. The sequenced sample was lung tumor tissue, obtained at surgery. The sequence was collected from a male donor with early-stage non-small cell lung cancer. The V call is TRBV7-2, the J call TRBJ2-7; D remains unclear. CDR3 amino acids: CVSSLVSRLSSYEQYF. DNA of the CDR3: TGTGTCAGCAGCTTAGTGAGTCGGCTAAGCTCCTACGAGCAGTACTTC.